This TCR beta chain was identified in a study of blood T cell repertoires in COVID-19. V lost 11 bases to trimming and J lost 3 bases; unmatched junction nucleotides: 12. Germline values: CDR1 KGHSH, CDR2 LQKENI. There are 14 residues in the CDR3. Original processing methods: Amplifying reference gene primers gave estimates of nucleated cell counts. Sequencing used immunoSEQ multiplex PCR; TCRdb keeps in-frame clones, though not all of them. V and J calls and clone size come straight from that table; D and trimming were deduced from the DNA. The sample lists around 37,000 clones, around 80% seen once, with over 1.5% in the top ten.

V and J are TRBV18 and TRBJ2-5, with 7 bases matching TRBD1. The receptor was derived from a man aged 60 to 75 with COVID-19, enrolled during active disease. Sequencing was done on a sample of peripheral blood. The CDR3 nucleotides are TGTGCCTCCGGGGAAGGGACAGCAAAAGAGACCCAGTACTTC. Its protein is CASGEGTAKETQYF.